This T cell receptor beta chain appears in the sequencing data of a study of blood T cell repertoires in COVID-19 (dated by TCRdb to 2018 to 2020). For context, the study as a whole: Collaborator samples came from the United States, Italy and Spain and covered acute and convalescent phases of COVID-19. The material from the prospective study consisted of cDNA or gDNA derived from T cells, B-cell-depleted T cells, or PBMCs. The dataset comprised deeply sampled blood TCRbeta repertoires from subjects exposed to, actively infected with, or recovered from COVID-19. A freely available public database, intended as a resource for researchers studying the immune response to SARS-CoV-2, is where the repertoires were released. Samples were obtained from the ongoing ImmuneRACE study (first 160 participants) and from over 1,000 subjects provided by 6 global collaborators. The sample metadata nearly always contained a de-identified subject ID, COVID-19 status, age in years and sex. Where available, HLA class I and class II types were taken from metadata supplied by the sample provider and were not determined by assay-based typing. The paper as a whole reports these results and caveats: The amount of clinical and demographic metadata varied by source and participant and was provided uncurated.

In the prospective study, participants were roughly 18 to 95 years old, resided in approximately 22 geographic areas of the United States, and were enrolled through a virtual design. Cohort assignment in the prospective study relied on participant-reported clinical history from a screening survey and a study questionnaire. Recovered participants in ImmuneRACE Cohort 3 were defined as having two consecutive negative NP/OP PCR tests, clearance from a healthcare professional, or resolution of symptoms. In the prospective study, whole blood, serum and a nasopharyngeal or oropharyngeal swab were collected from each participant by mobile phlebotomists. Participants in the prospective study had the option to provide additional blood draws and questionnaires over a 2-month period. Before DNA extraction, blood samples from the prospective study were shipped at room temperature or frozen. TCRbeta CDR3 regions were amplified from genomic DNA using the immunoSEQ Assay, a bias-controlled multiplex PCR. The original pipeline was this. Within the assay, amplification of reference gene primers was used to estimate how many nucleated cells each sample contained. To quantify the absolute abundance of each unique TCRbeta CDR3 rearrangement, sequence reads were collapsed and filtered. For each sample, productive Simpson clonality was calculated as the square root of Simpson's diversity index over productive rearrangements. Not all clones reach the TCRdb copy of this immuneACCESS table, which keeps in-frame sequences only. Checked studies attribute under half of the gap to unresolved V genes and leave the rest unexplained. V, J and clone size derive from that table, while D and trimming were established from the DNA sequence. The sample table shows more than 200,000 clones, and around nine tenths are seen once. The ten largest account for about 1.6% of the sample.

Concerning this clone itself: No antigen is known for it. Base qualities were left out, and no much larger clone turns up one base away.

The TCR originated in a woman aged 45-59 years who had recovered from COVID-19. The sample taken for sequencing was PBMCs or T cells enriched from blood (not recorded which).

The nucleotide sequence reads TGTGCCATCAGTGAAGGGGCCCCCACTGAAGCTTTCTTT. Its protein product is CAISEGAPTEAFF. This receptor chain uses TRBV10-3 and TRBJ1-1; TRBD1 is perhaps the D gene, given 5 matching bases. The CDR3, cysteine through phenylalanine, is 13 amino acids long. Only the CDR3 part of the read is kept: 39 bases, read in frame from the first base. Deletion took 3 bases off V and 4 bases off J, with a span of 9 bases between the germline ends. CDR1 ENHRY and CDR2 SYGVKD were looked up in the germline V gene.